A selection of T cell receptor beta chains follows, all from one sample in a study of blood T cell repertoires in COVID-19. The protocol was immunoSEQ multiplex PCR, while the TCRdb copy is restricted to in-frame clones and leaves out a portion. This table holds tens of thousands of clones, around 76% found once. Specimen: peripheral blood. These receptors originate from a woman of 80 years or more with acute or convalescent COVID-19. Each CDR3 is given with its conserved first and last residue.

v_gene: TRBV5-1
CDR3aa: CASSLGFGQGTEAFF

v_gene: TRBV4-2
CDR3aa: CASSQDQAGNTIYF

v_gene: TRBV7-2
CDR3aa: CASSLVSGLAGSRYEQYF

v_gene: TRBV4-3
CDR3aa: CASSQDRGTARGYTF

v_gene: TRBV20-1
CDR3aa: CSASSLAGGSGGANVLTF

v_gene: TRBV28
CDR3aa: CASSFALREEPYNEQFF

v_gene: TRBV7-9
CDR3aa: CASSLNSLNTEAFF

v_gene: TRBV18
CDR3aa: CASSPNPPGLARDTQYF

v_gene: TRBV29-1
CDR3aa: CSVAWDSLNEKLFF

v_gene: TRBV7-2
CDR3aa: CASSFARGLSSYNEQFF

v_gene: TRBV27
CDR3aa: CASQGRVCRNTIYF

v_gene: TRBV28
CDR3aa: CASSTGTVGGYTF

v_gene: TRBV28
CDR3aa: CASSLSGASNEQFF

v_gene: TRBV3-1/TRBV3-2
CDR3aa: CASSQVGLAGGYNEQFF

v_gene: TRBV7-8
CDR3aa: CASSPHGTPNSNQPQHF

v_gene: TRBV6-5
CDR3aa: CASSSLAGRSNQPQHF

v_gene: TRBV28
CDR3aa: CASSPPGGSAEAFF

v_gene: TRBV25-1
CDR3aa: CASSVTGSTDTQYF

v_gene: TRBV2
CDR3aa: CASSEGLAGSSYEQYF

v_gene: TRBV5-1
CDR3aa: CASSATGDEQYF

v_gene: TRBV7-2
CDR3aa: CASSLASGQPNQPQHF

v_gene: TRBV24-1
CDR3aa: CATSSSGRADTQYF